This paragraph covers one TCR beta chain sequence. In the original workflow: Amplification with reference gene primers provided the estimates of nucleated cell counts. Repertoires were generated with immunoSEQ multiplex PCR, while TCRdb's copy carries only in-frame clones and drops some. V, J and clone size derive from that table, while D and trimming were established from the DNA sequence. The table includes 150,000 or so clones, 70% to 85% detected once. This sample stems from a study of blood T cell repertoires in COVID-19. Study as a whole: Some COVID-19 samples were acute and others convalescent; all came from the United States, Italy and Spain. T cells, B-cell-depleted T cells, or PBMCs provided the cDNA or gDNA that served as material.

V was trimmed by 4 bases and J by 5 bases, leaving 14 bases between them. In germline, CDR1 is SGDLS, CDR2 YYNGEE. This CDR3 is 14 amino acids long. The clonotype was recovered from a woman of 80 years or more with acute or convalescent COVID-19. The rearrangement uses TRBV9 and TRBJ2-3; D possibly corresponds to TRBD2 (6 bases). Sequences were obtained from peripheral blood. The CDR3 nucleotides read TGTGCCAGCAGCCCGTTAACGGGGGAAGATACGCAGTATTTT. Protein sequence: CASSPLTGEDTQYF.